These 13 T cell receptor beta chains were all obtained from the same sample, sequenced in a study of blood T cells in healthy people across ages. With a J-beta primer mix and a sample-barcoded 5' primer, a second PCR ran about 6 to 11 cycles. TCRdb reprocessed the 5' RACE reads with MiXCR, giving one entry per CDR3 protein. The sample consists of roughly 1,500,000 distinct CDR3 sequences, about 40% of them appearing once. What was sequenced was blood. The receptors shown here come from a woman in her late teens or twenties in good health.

CDR3 coding DNA: TGCAGTGCTAGGGCTAGCGGGAGTGGGAATGAGCAGTTCTTC. Its protein is CSARASGSGNEQFF. The chain is built from TRBV20-1 and TRBJ2-1; 10 nucleotides match TRBD2. Trimming at V came to 3 bases and at J to 7 bases, leaving 6 bases not matched to a gene. This CDR3 comprises 14 residues. Germline CDR1 reads DFQATT; CDR2 reads SNEGSKA (reference sequence).

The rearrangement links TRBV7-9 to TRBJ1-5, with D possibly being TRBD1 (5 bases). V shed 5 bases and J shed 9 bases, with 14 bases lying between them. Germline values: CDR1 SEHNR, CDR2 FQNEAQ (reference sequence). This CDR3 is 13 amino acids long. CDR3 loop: CASSLRGGAPQHF. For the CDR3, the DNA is TGTGCCAGCAGCCTCCGAGGCGGGGCGCCCCAGCATTTT.

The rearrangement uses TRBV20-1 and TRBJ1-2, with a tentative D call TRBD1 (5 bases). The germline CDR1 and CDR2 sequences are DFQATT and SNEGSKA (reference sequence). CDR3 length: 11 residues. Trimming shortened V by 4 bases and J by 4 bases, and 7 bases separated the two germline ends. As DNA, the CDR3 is TGCAGTGCTACAGGGTCCTATGGCTACACCTTC. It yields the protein CSATGSYGYTF.

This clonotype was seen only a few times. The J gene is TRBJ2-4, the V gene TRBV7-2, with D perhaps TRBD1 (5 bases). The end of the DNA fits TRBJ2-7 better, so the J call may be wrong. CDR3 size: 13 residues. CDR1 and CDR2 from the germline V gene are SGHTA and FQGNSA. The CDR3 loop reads CASSVKGPYEQYF. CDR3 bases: TGTGCCAGCAGCGTCAAGGGGCCCTACGAGCAGTACTTC.

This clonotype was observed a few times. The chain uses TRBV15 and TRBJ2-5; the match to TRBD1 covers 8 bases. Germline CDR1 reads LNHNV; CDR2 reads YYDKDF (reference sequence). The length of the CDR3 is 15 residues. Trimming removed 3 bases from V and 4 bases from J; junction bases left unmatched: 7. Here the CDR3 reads CATSSGQGYVETQYF. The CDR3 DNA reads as TGTGCCACCAGCAGCGGACAGGGTTATGTAGAGACCCAGTACTTC.

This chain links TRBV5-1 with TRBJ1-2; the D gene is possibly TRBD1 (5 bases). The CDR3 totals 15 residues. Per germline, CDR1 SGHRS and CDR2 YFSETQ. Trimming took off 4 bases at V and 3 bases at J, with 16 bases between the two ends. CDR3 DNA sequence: TGCGCCAGCAGCCGCGGCGACGTGGGGGACTATGGCTACACCTTC. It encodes CASSRGDVGDYGYTF. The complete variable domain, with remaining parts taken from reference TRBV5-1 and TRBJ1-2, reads KAGVTQTPRYLIKTRGQQVTLSCSPISGHRSVSWYQQTPGQGLQFLFEYFSETQRNKGNFPGRFSGRQFSNSRSEMNVSTLELGDSALYLCASSRGDVGDYGYTFGSGTRLTVV.

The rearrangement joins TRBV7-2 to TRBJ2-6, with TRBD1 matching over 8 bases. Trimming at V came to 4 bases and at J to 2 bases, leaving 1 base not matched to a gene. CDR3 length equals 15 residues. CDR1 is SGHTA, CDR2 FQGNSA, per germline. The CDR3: CASSSRGPGANVLTF. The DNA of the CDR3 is TGTGCCAGCAGCTCCAGGGGGCCTGGGGCCAACGTCCTGACTTTC.

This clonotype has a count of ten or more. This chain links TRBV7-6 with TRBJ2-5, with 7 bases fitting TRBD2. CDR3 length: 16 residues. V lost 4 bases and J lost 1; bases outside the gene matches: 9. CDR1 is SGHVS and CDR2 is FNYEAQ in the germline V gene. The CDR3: CASSSSAGIPQETQYF. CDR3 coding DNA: TGTGCCAGCAGCTCATCAGCGGGAATTCCCCAAGAGACCCAGTACTTC.

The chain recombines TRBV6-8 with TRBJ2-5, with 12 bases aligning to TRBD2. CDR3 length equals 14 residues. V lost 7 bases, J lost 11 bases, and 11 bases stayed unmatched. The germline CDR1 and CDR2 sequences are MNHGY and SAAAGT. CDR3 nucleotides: TGTGCCAGCAACACTAGCGGGAGGTGGTATGAGCAGTACTTC. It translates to CASNTSGRWYEQYF.

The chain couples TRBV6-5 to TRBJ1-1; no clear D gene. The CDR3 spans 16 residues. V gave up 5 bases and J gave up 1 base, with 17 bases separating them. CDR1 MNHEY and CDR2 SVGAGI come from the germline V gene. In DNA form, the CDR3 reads TGTGCCAGCAGTATGGATCCCCGATTATGGAACACTGAAGCTTTCTTT. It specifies CASSMDPRLWNTEAFF.

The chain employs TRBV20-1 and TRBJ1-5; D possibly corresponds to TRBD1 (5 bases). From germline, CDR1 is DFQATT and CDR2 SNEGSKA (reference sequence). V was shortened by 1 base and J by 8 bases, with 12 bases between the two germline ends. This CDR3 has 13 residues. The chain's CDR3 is CSARASGIKPQHF. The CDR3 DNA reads TGCAGTGCTAGAGCATCAGGGATTAAGCCCCAGCATTTT.

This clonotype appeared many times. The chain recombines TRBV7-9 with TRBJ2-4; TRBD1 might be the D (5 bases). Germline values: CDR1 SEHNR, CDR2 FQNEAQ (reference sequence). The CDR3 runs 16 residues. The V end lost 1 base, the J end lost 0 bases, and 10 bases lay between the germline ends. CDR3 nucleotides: TGTGCCAGCAGCTTAGGGGCAGGGCTAGCCAAAAACATTCAGTACTTC. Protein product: CASSLGAGLAKNIQYF.

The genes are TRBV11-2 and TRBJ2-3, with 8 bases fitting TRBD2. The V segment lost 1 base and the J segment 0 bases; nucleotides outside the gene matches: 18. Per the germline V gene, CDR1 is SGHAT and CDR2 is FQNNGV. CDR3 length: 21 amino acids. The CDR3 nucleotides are TGTGCCAGCAGCTTAGTTGCTGGTAGCGGGGAATTTTATCTCAGCACAGATACGCAGTATTTT. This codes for CASSLVAGSGEFYLSTDTQYF.